Below, 21 T cell receptor beta chains from the same sample are listed, as sequenced in a study of T cell responses to AZD1222 COVID-19 vaccine. The protocol was immunoSEQ multiplex PCR, while the TCRdb copy is restricted to in-frame clones and leaves out a portion. Of about 140,000 clones listed, about nine tenths are singletons. This specimen was peripheral blood, taken on day 0 of AZD1222 vaccination. All receptors derive from an adult in good health.

This chain joins TRBV28 and TRBJ1-4; 7 nucleotides agree with TRBD1. The junction had 6 bases not matched to a gene; V was cut back by 7 bases and J by 7 bases. The germline CDR1 and CDR2 sequences are MDHEN and SYDVKM. The CDR3 has 13 amino acids. Here the CDR3 reads CASMRGPGEKLFF. CDR3 nucleotide sequence: TGTGCCAGCATGAGGGGGCCGGGTGAAAAACTGTTTTTT.

CDR3 DNA: TGTGCCAGCTCACCATCCGGCTCTGGGGCCAACGTCCTGACTTTC. Its protein product is CASSPSGSGANVLTF. The V gene is TRBV18, the J gene TRBJ2-6, with D unclear. Trimming took 2 bases from V and 0 from J, leaving 5 bases between them. The CDR3 is made up of 15 amino acids. Germline V lookup: CDR1 KGHSH, CDR2 LQKENI. Complete variable domain (other parts from reference TRBV18 and TRBJ2-6): NAGVMQNPRHLVRRRGQEARLRCSPMKGHSHVYWYRQLPEEGLKFMVYLQKENIIDESGMPKERFSAEFPKEGPSILRIQQVVRGDSAAYFCASSPSGSGANVLTFGAGSRLTVL.

V usage is TRBV28 and J usage is TRBJ2-2; 8 nucleotides line up with TRBD1. CDR3 size: 17 residues. V gave up 6 bases and J gave up 0 bases; unmatched junction bases: 9. Germline values: CDR1 MDHEN, CDR2 SYDVKM. The CDR3 DNA is TGTGCCAGCAGCTTCTCGGGACAGGCGCCGAACACCGGGGAGCTGTTTTTT. This gives the protein CASSFSGQAPNTGELFF.

The V and J genes are TRBV3-1 (or the pseudogene TRBV3-2) and TRBJ1-6; TRBD1 might be the D (5 bases). This CDR3 has 15 residues. The germline gives CDR1 LGHDT, CDR2 YNNKEL (reference sequence). V gave up 1 base and J gave up 5 bases, with 9 bases separating them. The CDR3 DNA sequence: TGTGCCAGCAGCCAAGGACTCAGGGATAATTCACCCCTCCACTTT. This gives the protein CASSQGLRDNSPLHF.

The sample holds one count of this clone. This chain links TRBV6-5 with TRBJ2-7; D is perhaps TRBD1 (6 bases). The V gene lost 2 bases and the J gene lost 3 bases, with 17 bases spanning the gap. Germline CDR1 MNHEY, CDR2 SVGAGI. The length of the CDR3 is 16 residues. The CDR3 here is CASSYGGGLVHYEQYF. In DNA form, the CDR3 reads TGTGCCAGCAGTTACGGTGGGGGCCTAGTCCACTACGAGCAGTACTTC.

The chain is built from TRBV5-1 and TRBJ1-3, with D unclear. Trimming shortened V by 0 bases and J by 4 bases, and 8 bases separated the two germline ends. The CDR3 contains 14 residues. Germline V CDR1 and CDR2: SGHRS, YFSETQ. The CDR3 loop reads CASSLGTAGNTIYF. The DNA of the CDR3 is TGCGCCAGCAGCTTGGGAACGGCCGGAAACACCATATATTTT.

The chain uses TRBV7-8 and TRBJ2-7; D possibly corresponds to TRBD1 (6 bases). Germline CDR1 reads SGHVS; CDR2 reads FQNEAQ. The CDR3 contains 11 residues. Trimming stripped 5 bases from V and 5 bases from J, with 7 bases between. The CDR3 sequence: CASSKGDEQYF. CDR3 in DNA: TGTGCCAGCAGCAAGGGGGACGAGCAGTACTTC.

This rearrangement joins TRBV6-5 to TRBJ2-7, with 9 bases identical to TRBD1. V was clipped by 6 bases and J by 0 bases; unmatched bases: 6. The germline gives CDR1 MNHEY, CDR2 SVGAGI. There are 15 residues in the CDR3. CDR3 amino acids: CASRLQGAGSYEQYF. The CDR3 nucleotides are TGTGCCAGCAGGCTACAGGGGGCAGGCTCCTACGAGCAGTACTTC.

J is TRBJ2-5 and V is TRBV5-1, with 11 bases matching TRBD2. CDR1 and CDR2 (germline): SGHRS, YFSETQ. The junction had 10 bases not matched to a gene; V was cut back by 1 base and J by 5 bases. This CDR3 comprises 17 residues. CDR3 amino acids: CASSLFLAGGPGETQYF. The CDR3, as DNA: TGCGCCAGCAGCTTGTTTTTAGCGGGAGGGCCAGGGGAGACCCAGTACTTC.

The chain uses TRBV19 and TRBJ2-1, with 10 bases matching TRBD1. J was trimmed by 9 bases and V by 7 bases; bases with no gene match: 15. From germline, CDR1 is LNHDA and CDR2 SQIVND (reference sequence). This CDR3 has 16 residues. In nucleotides, the CDR3 is TGTGCCAGTACCCCATTCGGGGGACAGGGGAGCGGTGAGCAGTTCTTC. It codes for CASTPFGGQGSGEQFF.

The chain uses TRBV9 and TRBJ1-1; TRBD1 aligns across 7 bases. The CDR3 sequence is 15 residues long. V was clipped by 3 bases and J by 4 bases; unmatched bases: 9. Germline lookup yields CDR1 SGDLS and CDR2 YYNGEE. In DNA, the CDR3 is TGTGCCAGCAGCGACACAGGGGCTTGGAGCACTGAAGCTTTCTTT. The encoded protein is CASSDTGAWSTEAFF.

The chain has TRBV5-1 and TRBJ2-1; 9 positions match TRBD2. The junction had 5 bases not matched to a gene; V was cut back by 4 bases and J by 3 bases. The CDR3 sequence is 15 residues long. CDR1 is SGHRS and CDR2 is YFSETQ in the germline V gene. CDR3 residues: CASSLTSGHYNEQFF. The CDR3 DNA is TGCGCCAGCAGCCTGACTAGCGGACACTACAATGAGCAGTTCTTC.

The chain employs TRBV7-2 and TRBJ1-5; a possible D gene is TRBD1 (5 bases). Germline V gene data show CDR1 as SGHTA and CDR2 as FQGNSA. The CDR3 loop spans 16 amino acids. V lost 5 bases to trimming and J lost 1 base, with 15 bases between them. CDR3 protein: CASSLLGGKSNQPQHF. The CDR3 DNA reads TGTGCCAGCAGCCTATTGGGGGGGAAGAGCAATCAGCCCCAGCATTTT.

The genes are TRBV6-5 and TRBJ1-5, with a possible D match to TRBD1 (5 bases). Germline loops: CDR1 MNHEY, CDR2 SVGAGI. CDR3 size: 16 residues. Trimming removed 2 bases from V and 2 bases from J, with 13 bases in between. The CDR3 coding sequence is TGTGCCAGCAGTTACGGGACCCCCGAGGGCAATCAGCCCCAGCATTTT. Encoded protein: CASSYGTPEGNQPQHF.

The chain employs TRBV12-3 or TRBV12-4 and TRBJ2-2, with D perhaps matching TRBD1 (5 bases). Trimming stripped 3 bases from V and 5 bases from J, with 7 bases between. This CDR3 comprises 13 residues. The CDR3 is CASSFKGTGELFF. The CDR3, as DNA: TGTGCCAGCAGTTTTAAGGGGACCGGGGAGCTGTTTTTT.

This chain connects TRBV7-2 to TRBJ1-2; 8 nucleotides align to TRBD1. The CDR3 consists of 16 residues. Trimming took 5 bases from V and 0 from J; bases not matched to a gene: 8. Germline CDR1 reads SGHTA; CDR2 reads FQGNSA. The CDR3 region is CASSKTGQGANYGYTF. DNA for the CDR3: TGTGCCAGCAGCAAAACAGGACAGGGCGCTAACTATGGCTACACCTTC.

The J gene is TRBJ2-5, the V gene TRBV5-6; D might be TRBD1 (6 bases). Germline V gene lookup returns CDR1 SGHDT and CDR2 YYEEEE. The CDR3 is made up of 14 amino acids. Trimming took off 3 bases at V and 5 bases at J, with 14 bases between the two ends. CDR3 sequence: CASSSTGPGETQYF. DNA of the CDR3: TGTGCCAGCAGCTCGACAGGCCCGGGCGAGACCCAGTACTTC.

CDR3 DNA sequence: TGTGCCAGCGAACAGGGGGCCGCAGCTTTCTTT. This codes for CASEQGAAAFF. This chain connects TRBV28 to TRBJ1-1, with 9 positions matching TRBD1. Germline V gene lookup returns CDR1 MDHEN and CDR2 SYDVKM. The V gene end was trimmed by 8 bases and the J gene end by 10 bases; junction bases not matched to a gene: 5. The CDR3 is 11 residues long.

This chain links TRBV18 with TRBJ2-7; D possibly corresponds to TRBD1 (6 bases). CDR1 and CDR2 from the germline V gene are KGHSH and LQKENI. Trimming removed 3 bases at V and 4 bases at J, with 7 bases between. The CDR3 length is 12 residues. CDR3 protein: CASSPDRYEQYF. CDR3 nucleotides: TGTGCCAGCTCACCGGACAGATACGAGCAGTACTTC.

V gene TRBV20-1 combines with J gene TRBJ2-5, with TRBD2 matching over 7 bases. V was clipped by 3 bases and J by 5 bases; unmatched bases: 9. This CDR3 is 14 amino acids long. CDR1 and CDR2 from the germline V gene are DFQATT and SNEGSKA (reference sequence). The CDR3 DNA reads TGCAGTGCTAGTCTCCGCGGGGGAGGGGAGACCCAGTACTTC. Amino acids: CSASLRGGGETQYF.

The chain has TRBV7-2 and TRBJ1-1; 8 bases are shared with TRBD1. The germline V gene has CDR1 SGHTA and CDR2 FQGNSA. With 5 bases clipped from V and 0 bases from J, the junction kept 14 bases outside the gene matches. CDR3 length: 18 amino acids. CDR3 DNA sequence: TGTGCCAGCAGCCTAGGATTTGGCGACAGGGGTTTGAACACTGAAGCTTTCTTT. Translated: CASSLGFGDRGLNTEAFF.